The 3 T cell receptor beta chains in this list originate from one sample, sequenced in a study of shared clonotypes between healthy human individuals. Repertoires were generated with immunoSEQ multiplex PCR, while TCRdb's copy carries only in-frame clones and drops some. The sample lists about 490,000 clones, 65% to 85% occurring once. Input material: PBMCs. These receptor sequences come from a woman in her thirties or forties in good health. Some clones in this sample may be carry-over from other donors' samples.

This chain uses TRBV11-2 with TRBJ2-7; D is unresolved. V was shortened by 5 bases and J by 5 bases, with 13 bases between the two germline ends. The V gene's germline CDR1 is SGHAT and CDR2 FQNNGV. The CDR3 has 13 amino acids. CDR3 DNA sequence: TGTGCCAGCAGCCTCTCCTCCATCCACGAGCAGTACTTC. Amino acids: CASSLSSIHEQYF.

This clone was observed a handful of times. A far larger clone is off by one base, so a read error is likely. This sequence joins TRBV19 and TRBJ1-3; the D gene is possibly TRBD1 (5 bases). In germline, CDR1 is LNHDA, CDR2 SQIVND (reference sequence). The CDR3 has 13 residues. In nucleotides, the CDR3 is TGTGCCAGTAGCAGGGTTAGAGAAAACACCATACATTTT. Amino acids: CASSRVRENTIHF.

The V and J genes are TRBV19 and TRBJ2-5, with 13 bases that match TRBD2. Germline V gives CDR1 LNHDA, CDR2 SQIVND (reference sequence). Trimming cost V 5 bases and J 4 bases; bases outside gene matches: 4. CDR3 length: 15 amino acids. The CDR3 loop reads CASSARLAGGETQYF. Here the CDR3 DNA reads TGTGCCAGTAGTGCCAGACTAGCGGGAGGAGAGACCCAGTACTTC.